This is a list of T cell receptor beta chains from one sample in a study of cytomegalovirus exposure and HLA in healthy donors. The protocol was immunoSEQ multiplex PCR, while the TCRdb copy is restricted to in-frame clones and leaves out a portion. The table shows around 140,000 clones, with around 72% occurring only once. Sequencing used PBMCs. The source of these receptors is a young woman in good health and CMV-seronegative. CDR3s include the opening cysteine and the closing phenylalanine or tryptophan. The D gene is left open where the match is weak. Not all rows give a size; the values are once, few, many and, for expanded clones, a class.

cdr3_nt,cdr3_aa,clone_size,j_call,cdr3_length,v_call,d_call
TGCGCCAGCAGCCTGGGACTGCCCACAGATACGCAGTATTTT,CASSLGLPTDTQYF,.,TRBJ2-3,14,TRBV5-1,.
TGTGCCAGCAGCTTGACAGGGGGCCTATCAGATACGCAGTATTTT,CASSLTGGLSDTQYF,.,TRBJ2-3,15,TRBV6-1,TRBD1
TGTGCCAGCAGCCCGGGACTAGCGTACAATGAGCAGTTCTTC,CASSPGLAYNEQFF,.,TRBJ2-1,14,TRBV28,TRBD2
TGTGCCAGCAGCGTAGAGGGGGCGGGAGGCTCAGAGACCCAGTACTTC,CASSVEGAGGSETQYF,.,TRBJ2-5,16,TRBV9,.
TGTGCCAGCAGCTTTGGCAGGGAAGAGACCCAGTACTTC,CASSFGREETQYF,.,TRBJ2-5,13,TRBV11-3,.
TGTGCCAGCAGTGGTCTGGGACAGCCTGAAGCTTTCTTT,CASSGLGQPEAFF,.,TRBJ1-1,13,TRBV6-5,TRBD1
TGTGCCTGGAGGCGAATTAACTTATCCTCTGGAAACACCATATATTTT,CAWRRINLSSGNTIYF,.,TRBJ1-3,16,TRBV30,.
TGTGCCAGCAGTAAAGACAGTAACACCGGGGAGCTGTTTTTT,CASSKDSNTGELFF,.,TRBJ2-2,14,TRBV5-6,.
TGTGCCAGTAGTCCTAGAGGACAGGGAGACTATGGCTACACCTTC,CASSPRGQGDYGYTF,.,TRBJ1-2,15,TRBV19,TRBD1
TGTGCCAGCAGTGAAGCGGGGCTAGCGGGAGTGGGTGAGCAGTTCTTC,CASSEAGLAGVGEQFF,.,TRBJ2-1,16,TRBV2,TRBD2
TGCAGTGCTACCGGGGAAGCTCTGCAGTATTTT,CSATGEALQYF,.,TRBJ2-3,11,TRBV20-1,.
TGTGCCAGCAGCTCCCTTCAGGGCAACACCGGGGAGCTGTTTTTT,CASSSLQGNTGELFF,.,TRBJ2-2,15,TRBV11-2,.
TGCGCCAGCAGCTTGATGGGAGCAAATTGGGAGACCCAGTACTTC,CASSLMGANWETQYF,.,TRBJ2-5,15,TRBV5-1,.
TGTGCCAGCAGCTTAGGACAGGGGGCCCCAGGGACCCAGTACTTC,CASSLGQGAPGTQYF,once,TRBJ2-5,15,TRBV7-8,TRBD1
TGTGCCAGCCGTGCGGGAGCCACTGGGGCCAACGTCCTGACTTTC,CASRAGATGANVLTF,.,TRBJ2-6,15,TRBV2,TRBD2
TGTGCCAGCGGAGATCCACGACCCGGCTACACCTTC,CASGDPRPGYTF,.,TRBJ1-2,12,TRBV5-5,.
TGTGCCAGCAGCTTAAAGGGCGGGAGGGAAGATACGCAGTATTTT,CASSLKGGREDTQYF,.,TRBJ2-3,15,TRBV11-2,TRBD2
TGCAGCGTTGGGTCACAGGGCGAGGGCTACACCTTC,CSVGSQGEGYTF,.,TRBJ1-2,12,TRBV29-1,.
TGCGCCAGCAGCTCACACGGGACAGGGGGAGATACGCAGTATTTT,CASSSHGTGGDTQYF,few,TRBJ2-3,15,TRBV5-1,TRBD1
TGTGCCAGCTCGGCACAGGGCTTCGTCGGTCAGCCCCAGCATTTT,CASSAQGFVGQPQHF,.,TRBJ1-5,15,TRBV2,.
TGTGCTAGTGGCCGAGACTCTAATGAGCAGTTCTTC,CASGRDSNEQFF,.,TRBJ2-1,12,TRBV12-5,.
TGTGCCAGCAGTTACCCACAGGGGGCGGCTGGCTACACCTTC,CASSYPQGAAGYTF,.,TRBJ1-2,14,TRBV6-6,TRBD1
TGCGCCAGCAGCCAAGCCCCCGTAAATAGCGGCTACACCTTC,CASSQAPVNSGYTF,.,TRBJ1-2,14,TRBV4-1,.
TGTGCCAGCAGCTTAGGCCAGGCAACTGAAGCTTTCTTT,CASSLGQATEAFF,.,TRBJ1-1,13,TRBV13,.
TGTGCCAGCAGTACAGCTAACTATGGCTACACCTTC,CASSTANYGYTF,.,TRBJ1-2,12,TRBV6-1,.
TGTGCCAGCAGGTCCACCCGGGACAGGGTCGTCGGGGAGCTGTTTTTT,CASRSTRDRVVGELFF,.,TRBJ2-2,16,TRBV7-9,TRBD1
TGTGCCAGCGGGGGGACTAGCGGGAGGGCCCGCCTTTTCGAGCAGTACTTC,CASGGTSGRARLFEQYF,.,TRBJ2-7,17,TRBV5-4,TRBD2
TGTGCCAGCAGTGAAGGCCTCAGTTACGAGCAGTACTTC,CASSEGLSYEQYF,.,TRBJ2-7,13,TRBV6-1,.
TGCAGCGTCTCGACAGACGCTAACTATGGCTACACCTTC,CSVSTDANYGYTF,few,TRBJ1-2,13,TRBV29-1,.
TGTGCCGCGGGGACAGGGGGTAGTGAGCAGTACTTC,CAAGTGGSEQYF,.,TRBJ2-7,12,TRBV10-3,TRBD1
TGTGCCAGCAGTGATACTTCAAGGAGCCAGTTCTTC,CASSDTSRSQFF,.,TRBJ2-1,12,TRBV6-5,.